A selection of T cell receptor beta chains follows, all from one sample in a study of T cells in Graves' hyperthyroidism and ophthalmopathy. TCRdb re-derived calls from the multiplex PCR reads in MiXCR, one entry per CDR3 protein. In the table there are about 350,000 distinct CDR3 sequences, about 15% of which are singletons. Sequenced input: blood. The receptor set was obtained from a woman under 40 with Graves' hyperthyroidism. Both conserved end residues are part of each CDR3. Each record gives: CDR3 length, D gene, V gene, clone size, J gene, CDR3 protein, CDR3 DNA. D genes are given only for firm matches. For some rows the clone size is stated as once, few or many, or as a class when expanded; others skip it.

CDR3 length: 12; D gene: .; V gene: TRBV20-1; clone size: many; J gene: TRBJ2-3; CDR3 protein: CSALPFTDTQYF; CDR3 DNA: TGCAGTGCTCTCCCGTTCACAGATACGCAGTATTTT
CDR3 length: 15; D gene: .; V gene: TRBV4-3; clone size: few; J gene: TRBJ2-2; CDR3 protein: CASSQRAEYTGELFF; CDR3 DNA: TGCGCCAGCAGCCAACGAGCGGAGTACACCGGGGAGCTGTTTTTT
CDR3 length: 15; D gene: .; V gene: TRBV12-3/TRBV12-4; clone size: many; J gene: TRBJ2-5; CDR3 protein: CASSSRGSAGETQYF; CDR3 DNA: TGTGCCAGCAGTTCAAGAGGCTCAGCCGGGGAGACCCAGTACTTC
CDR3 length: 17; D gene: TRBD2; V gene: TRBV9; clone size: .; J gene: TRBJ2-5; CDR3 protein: CASSVSPLTSGRETQYF; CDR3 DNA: TGTGCCAGCAGCGTATCCCCCCTTACGAGCGGGAGAGAGACCCAGTACTTC
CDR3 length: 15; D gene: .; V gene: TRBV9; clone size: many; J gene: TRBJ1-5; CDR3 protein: CASSPGGDPDQPQHF; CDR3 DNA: TGTGCCAGCAGCCCCGGGGGGGACCCCGATCAGCCCCAGCATTTT
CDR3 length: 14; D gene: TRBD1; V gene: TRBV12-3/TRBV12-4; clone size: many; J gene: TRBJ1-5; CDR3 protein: CASWTGGPNQPQHF; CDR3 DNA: TGTGCCAGCTGGACAGGAGGACCAAATCAGCCCCAGCATTTT
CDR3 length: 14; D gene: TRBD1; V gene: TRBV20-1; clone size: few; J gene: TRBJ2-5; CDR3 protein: CSVQRGDRQETQYF; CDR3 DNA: TGCAGTGTGCAGCGTGGGGACAGACAAGAGACCCAGTACTTC
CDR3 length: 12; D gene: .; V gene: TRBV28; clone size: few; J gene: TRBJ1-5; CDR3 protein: CASLGPGSAQHF; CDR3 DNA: TGTGCCAGCCTAGGTCCGGGCAGTGCCCAGCATTTT
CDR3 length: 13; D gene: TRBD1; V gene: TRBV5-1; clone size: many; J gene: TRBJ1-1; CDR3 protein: CASSFTGGTEAFF; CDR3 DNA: TGCGCCAGCAGCTTCACAGGGGGAACTGAAGCTTTCTTT
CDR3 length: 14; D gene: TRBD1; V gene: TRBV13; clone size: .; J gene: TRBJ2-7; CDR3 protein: CASSTQGRSYEQYF; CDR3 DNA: TGTGCCAGCAGCACACAGGGGCGATCCTACGAGCAGTACTTC
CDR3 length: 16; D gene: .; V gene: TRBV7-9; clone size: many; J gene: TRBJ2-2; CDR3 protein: CASSQGQTSRTGELFF; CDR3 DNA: TGTGCCAGCAGCCAAGGACAGACTAGTAGGACCGGGGAGCTGTTTTTT
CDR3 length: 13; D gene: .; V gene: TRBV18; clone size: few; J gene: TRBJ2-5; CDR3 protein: CASSPDSRETQYF; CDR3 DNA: TGTGCCAGCTCACCTGACAGCCGGGAGACCCAGTACTTC
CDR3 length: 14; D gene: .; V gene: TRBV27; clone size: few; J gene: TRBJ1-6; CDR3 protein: CASGPAHYNSPLHF; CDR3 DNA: TGTGCCAGCGGCCCTGCTCACTATAATTCACCCCTCCACTTT
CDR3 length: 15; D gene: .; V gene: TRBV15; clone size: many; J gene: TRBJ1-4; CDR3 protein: CATSSFQETNEKLFF; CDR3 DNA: TGTGCCACCAGCAGTTTCCAGGAGACTAATGAAAAACTGTTTTTT
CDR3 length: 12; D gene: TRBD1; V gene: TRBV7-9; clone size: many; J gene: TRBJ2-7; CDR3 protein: CASRLDRAEQYF; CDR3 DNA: TGTGCCAGCAGACTCGACAGGGCCGAGCAGTACTTC
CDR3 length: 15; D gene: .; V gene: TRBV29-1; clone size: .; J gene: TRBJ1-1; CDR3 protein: CSVRDQTVGFGGAFF; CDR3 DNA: TGCAGCGTACGGGACCAAACAGTGGGATTCGGTGGAGCTTTCTTT
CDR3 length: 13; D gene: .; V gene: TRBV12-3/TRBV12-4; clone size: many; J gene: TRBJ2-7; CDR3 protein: CASSLPRGKEQYF; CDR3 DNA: TGTGCCAGCAGCCTACCCAGGGGAAAAGAGCAGTACTTC
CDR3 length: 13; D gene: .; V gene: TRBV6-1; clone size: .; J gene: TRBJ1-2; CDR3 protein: CASRLFENYGYTF; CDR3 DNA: TGTGCCAGCAGGCTCTTCGAAAACTATGGCTACACCTTC
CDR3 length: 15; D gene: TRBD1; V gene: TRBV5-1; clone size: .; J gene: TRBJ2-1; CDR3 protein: CASSFTGTVNNEQFF; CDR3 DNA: TGCGCCAGCAGCTTTACCGGGACAGTGAACAATGAGCAGTTCTTC